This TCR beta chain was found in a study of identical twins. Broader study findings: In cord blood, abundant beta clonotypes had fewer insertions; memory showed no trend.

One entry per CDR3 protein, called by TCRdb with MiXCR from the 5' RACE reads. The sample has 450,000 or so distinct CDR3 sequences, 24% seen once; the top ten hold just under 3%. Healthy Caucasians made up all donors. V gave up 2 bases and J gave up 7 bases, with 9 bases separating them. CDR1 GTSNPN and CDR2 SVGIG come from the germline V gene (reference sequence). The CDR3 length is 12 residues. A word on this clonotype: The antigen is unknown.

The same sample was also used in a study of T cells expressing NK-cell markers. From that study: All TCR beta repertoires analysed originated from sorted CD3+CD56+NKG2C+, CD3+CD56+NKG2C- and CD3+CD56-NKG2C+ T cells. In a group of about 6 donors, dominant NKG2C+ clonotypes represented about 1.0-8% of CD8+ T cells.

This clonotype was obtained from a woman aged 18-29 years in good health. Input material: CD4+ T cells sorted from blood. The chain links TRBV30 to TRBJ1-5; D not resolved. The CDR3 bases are TGTGCCTGGAGTTTCTCTGGGCAGCCCCAGCATTTT. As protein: CAWSFSGQPQHF.